This is a list of T cell receptor beta chains from one sample in a study of CD8 T cells in ankylosing spondylitis. One entry per CDR3 protein, called by TCRdb with MiXCR from the 5' RACE reads. The table includes fewer than 450,000 distinct CDR3 sequences, under 20% detected once. The source material was blood, either unsorted or a sorted T cell fraction (not recorded which). The receptor set was obtained from a male donor with ankylosing spondylitis. CDR3s include the opening cysteine and the closing phenylalanine or tryptophan. A D gene is named only where the DNA matches it firmly. For some rows the clone size is stated as once, few or many, or as a class when expanded; others skip it.

- 12 TRBJ2-1 TRBV7-3 - TGTGCCAGCAGCATACCGGGACAAGAGCAGTTCTTC CASSIPGQEQFF
few 15 TRBJ2-3 TRBV7-6 - TGTGCCAGCAGCCCTAGGATGGGAAGCACAGATACGCAGTATTTT CASSPRMGSTDTQYF
- 14 TRBJ1-2 TRBV12-3/TRBV12-4 - TGTGCCAGCAGTCGACAGGACCCAAACTATGGCTACACCTTC CASSRQDPNYGYTF
- 15 TRBJ2-1 TRBV3-1 TRBD2 TGTGCCAGCAGCTACCCTGAGCGGGGTGGGAGGGAGCAGTTCTTC CASSYPERGGREQFF
- 15 TRBJ2-1 TRBV6-2/TRBV6-3 TRBD2 TGTGCCAGCAGAACGACTAGCGGGCCCTACAATGAGCAGTTCTTC CASRTTSGPYNEQFF
- 14 TRBJ2-7 TRBV5-1 TRBD1 TGCGCCAGCAGAGTCGGGACAGCGTCCTACGAGCAGTACTTC CASRVGTASYEQYF
- 21 TRBJ2-1 TRBV10-3 TRBD1 TGTGCCATCAGTGCGCTCCCCGGGACAGGGTCCACCCGGAGCTCCTACAATGAGCAGTTCTTC CAISALPGTGSTRSSYNEQFF
- 15 TRBJ1-3 TRBV7-9 - TGTGCCAGCAGCTTAGTGGGCAGAGACGGAAACACCATATATTTT CASSLVGRDGNTIYF
- 13 TRBJ1-2 TRBV12-3/TRBV12-4 - TGTGCCAGCAGTTCGGGCACGCCCTATGGCTACACCTTC CASSSGTPYGYTF
- 15 TRBJ2-1 TRBV6-2/TRBV6-3 - TGTGCCAGCAGCCAGAGACTAAACAGGGCGAATGAGCAGTTCTTC CASSQRLNRANEQFF
few 12 TRBJ2-5 TRBV7-2 - TGTGCCAGCAGCCCCCGGGACACCCCTCGGTACTTC CASSPRDTPRYF
- 15 TRBJ2-3 TRBV20-1 TRBD2 TGCAGTGCTAGGGGACTAGCGGGAGCAGGAGATACGCAGTATTTT CSARGLAGAGDTQYF
few 15 TRBJ1-5 TRBV20-1 TRBD1 TGCAGTGCTACTAAACAGGGGGAGAGCAATCAGCCCCAGCATTTT CSATKQGESNQPQHF
few 15 TRBJ2-3 TRBV12-3/TRBV12-4 TRBD2 TGTGCCAGCAGTTTTCTAGCGGGAGTCGCAGATACGCAGTATTTT CASSFLAGVADTQYF
- 17 TRBJ1-1 TRBV15 - TGTGCCACCAGCAGAGATTATGGAACCCCATGGAACACTGAAGCTTTCTTT CATSRDYGTPWNTEAFF
few 14 TRBJ2-7 TRBV6-1 TRBD1 TGTGCCAGCACCGACAGGGGCCGTACCTACGAGCAGTACTTC CASTDRGRTYEQYF
- 14 TRBJ2-5 TRBV20-1 - TGCAGTGCTATGGGAGGCGCGTTACGGGAGACCCAGTACTTC CSAMGGALRETQYF
few 13 TRBJ1-2 TRBV12-3/TRBV12-4 TRBD1 TGTGCCAGCAGTTTACTGGACAGGGGGCTTCAGGCCTTC CASSLLDRGLQAF
few 14 TRBJ2-1 TRBV4-3 - TGCGCCAGCAGCCAAGAGTACTTCTACAATGAGCAGTTCTTC CASSQEYFYNEQFF
- 14 TRBJ2-3 TRBV5-1 TRBD2 TGCGCCAGCAGCTTTATGCGGGAGTCAGATACGCAGTATTTT CASSFMRESDTQYF
- 13 TRBJ2-5 TRBV24-1 - TGTGCCACCAGTGATGGGCTAAGGGAGACCCAGTACTTC CATSDGLRETQYF
- 16 TRBJ2-6 TRBV11-3 - TGTGCCAGCAGCCCCGGTTGGGGGCCTGGGGCCAACGTCCTGACTTTC CASSPGWGPGANVLTF
few 14 TRBJ1-1 TRBV11-2 - TGTGCCAGCAGCTTAGTAGTCACGAACACTGAAGCTTTCTTT CASSLVVTNTEAFF
few 16 TRBJ1-2 TRBV6-5 - TGTGCCAGCAGTTACTCGTCCCAGGGCCGCTTCTATGGCTACACCTTC CASSYSSQGRFYGYTF
- 14 TRBJ2-3 TRBV3-1 TRBD2 TGTGCCAGCAGCCTAGGACTAGGTGGAGATACGCAGTATTTT CASSLGLGGDTQYF
- 14 TRBJ2-1 TRBV9 - TGTGCCAGCAGCGTTGTTAGCCAAAACAATGAGCAGTTCTTC CASSVVSQNNEQFF
few 18 TRBJ2-1 TRBV30 - TGTGCCTGTCCTTACCGCTCTTGGCGAAGCCTCTCCTACAATGAGCAGTTCTTC CACPYRSWRSLSYNEQFF
- 15 TRBJ2-2 TRBV20-1 TRBD2 TGCAGTGCTAGTCCAAGCGGGGGGAACACCGGGGAGCTGTTTTTT CSASPSGGNTGELFF
- 14 TRBJ1-2 TRBV12-3/TRBV12-4 - TGTGCCAGCAGTTCCAATCGGGACACCTATGGCTACACCTTC CASSSNRDTYGYTF
few 15 TRBJ1-2 TRBV6-2/TRBV6-3 - TGTGCCAGCAGCCCCGATTGGGGGCTGGGCTATGGCTACACCTTC CASSPDWGLGYGYTF
few 14 TRBJ2-5 TRBV6-1 - TGTGCCAGCAGCCCGCCCAGTCTTCAAGAGACCCAGTACTTC CASSPPSLQETQYF
- 16 TRBJ1-1 TRBV5-1 TRBD1 TGCGCCAGCAGCTTGGCATACAGGGGGATGAACACTGAAGCTTTCTTT CASSLAYRGMNTEAFF
- 15 TRBJ1-3 TRBV6-1 - TGTGCCAGCAGACGGGACACCGGCTCTGGAAACACCATATATTTT CASRRDTGSGNTIYF
- 15 TRBJ1-5 TRBV28 - TGTGCCAGCAGTTCCCGACAGGCTGGAGGTCAGCCCCAGCATTTT CASSSRQAGGQPQHF
- 14 TRBJ1-1 TRBV12-3/TRBV12-4 - TGTGCCAGCAGCTACAGGGTCGGGGAGACTGAAGCTTTCTTT CASSYRVGETEAFF
few 15 TRBJ2-2 TRBV9 TRBD1 TGTGCCAGCAGCGTAGCGACAGGGAGCACCGGGGAGCTGTTTTTT CASSVATGSTGELFF
- 16 TRBJ2-7 TRBV6-1 TRBD2 TGTGCCAGCAGTGAATGGAGACTAGCGGGAGGGCCCGGGACGTACTTC CASSEWRLAGGPGTYF
- 13 TRBJ1-2 TRBV2 - TGTGCCAGCAGTGATTGGTCGGGCTATGGCTACACCTTC CASSDWSGYGYTF
many 15 TRBJ1-1 TRBV12-3/TRBV12-4 - TGTGCCAGCAGTTTAGAGATCCCCCAGTGGGCTGAAGCTTTCTTT CASSLEIPQWAEAFF
few 15 TRBJ1-5 TRBV6-1 TRBD1 TGTGCCAGCAGACGGACAGGGGAGAGCAATCAGCCCCAGCATTTT CASRRTGESNQPQHF
- 13 TRBJ1-2 TRBV28 TRBD1 TGTGCCAGCAGTAGCGGGACAGAGTATGGCTACACCTTC CASSSGTEYGYTF
- 16 TRBJ2-5 TRBV7-8 - TGTGCCAGCAGCTTAGCTTTAGCAACCCCATGGGAGACCCAGTACTTC CASSLALATPWETQYF
- 15 TRBJ2-5 TRBV5-6 - TGTGCCAGCAGCTCGGGGCTCGTCGGCCAAGAGACCCAGTACTTC CASSSGLVGQETQYF
many 14 TRBJ1-1 TRBV2 - TGTGCCAGCAGTGAACTGGGGTCGAACACTGAAGCTTTCTTT CASSELGSNTEAFF
few 13 TRBJ2-2 TRBV3-1 - TGTGCCAGCAGCCACCTAGAGACCGGGGAGCTGTTTTTT CASSHLETGELFF
few 14 TRBJ2-3 TRBV24-1 TRBD1 TGTGCCACCAGTGACGGACAGGGCACAGATACGCAGTATTTT CATSDGQGTDTQYF
many 12 TRBJ2-7 TRBV29-1 - TGCAGCGTAGTACTATTCGCTGGGGAGCAGTACTTC CSVVLFAGEQYF
few 14 TRBJ1-2 TRBV9 - TGTGCCAGCAGCGTAGATGGACACTATCATGGCTACACCTTC CASSVDGHYHGYTF
- 12 TRBJ2-7 TRBV29-1 - TGCAGCGTTGGCGTCTCCCCGGGCAAGCAGTACTTC CSVGVSPGKQYF
few 15 TRBJ1-3 TRBV18 - TGTGCCAGCCCCGGGTCCGAGGGTCCTGGAAACACCATATATTTT CASPGSEGPGNTIYF
- 17 TRBJ1-5 TRBV15 - TGTGCCACCAGCAGAGACCCGGACAGTCTTAGCAATCAGCCCCAGCATTTT CATSRDPDSLSNQPQHF
few 13 TRBJ1-2 TRBV29-1 - TGCAGCGTTGTGGGGCAGCCTACCTATGGCTACACCTTC CSVVGQPTYGYTF
many 13 TRBJ2-7 TRBV12-3/TRBV12-4 TRBD1 TGTGCCAGCAGTCCCGGACAGGCCTACGAGCAGTACTTC CASSPGQAYEQYF
- 14 TRBJ2-2 TRBV20-1 - TGCAGTGCTAGTGCTGCGGGCCTCACCGGGGAGCTGTTTTTT CSASAAGLTGELFF
- 12 TRBJ1-1 TRBV20-1 - TGCAGTGCACCGGTCTCGAACACTGAAGCTTTCTTT CSAPVSNTEAFF
- 15 TRBJ1-5 TRBV19 - TGTGCCAGTAGCATCGTACCAAGGGGGGACCAGCCCCAGCATTTT CASSIVPRGDQPQHF
- 13 TRBJ1-6 TRBV3-1 - TGTGCCAGCAGCCAATACTCGGATTCACCCCTCCACTTT CASSQYSDSPLHF
few 16 TRBJ2-7 TRBV12-3/TRBV12-4 TRBD2 TGTGCCAGCAGTACCCGAGGGGGCGGGGGGGCCCACGAGCAGTACTTC CASSTRGGGGAHEQYF
few 19 TRBJ2-7 TRBV18 - TGTGCCAGCTCACCCGGGTCGAGATGGGGCGGGGAACTCTCCTACGAGCAGTACTTC CASSPGSRWGGELSYEQYF